The present entry profiles one T cell receptor (beta chain) with its context. Its antigen is unknown. Several immunoSEQ plates held equal portions of the genomic DNA taken from each subset. Sequencing used immunoSEQ multiplex PCR; TCRdb keeps in-frame clones, though not all of them. The data contain approximately 1.5 million clones, around 98% of them singletons. The record originates from a study of shared clonotypes between healthy human individuals. Overall study results and limits: Lower generation probabilities were found for non-shared clonotypes than for those shared by all four donors.

Division of CD4+ cells produced a CD45RA+ naive subset and a CD45RA-negative memory subset. V was trimmed by 5 bases and J by 8 bases, leaving 12 bases between them. CDR1 is SEHNR, CDR2 FQNEAQ, per germline (reference sequence). The CDR3 runs 12 residues. This receptor was obtained from a man in his thirties or forties in good health. This chain uses TRBV7-9 with TRBJ1-1; D is uncertain. The sample consisted of naive CD4+ T cells sorted from blood. Subset given: CD45RA+ positively selected. As DNA, the CDR3 is TGTGCCAGCAGCCACTCAGAAACAGAAGCTTTCTTT. Protein: CASSHSETEAFF.